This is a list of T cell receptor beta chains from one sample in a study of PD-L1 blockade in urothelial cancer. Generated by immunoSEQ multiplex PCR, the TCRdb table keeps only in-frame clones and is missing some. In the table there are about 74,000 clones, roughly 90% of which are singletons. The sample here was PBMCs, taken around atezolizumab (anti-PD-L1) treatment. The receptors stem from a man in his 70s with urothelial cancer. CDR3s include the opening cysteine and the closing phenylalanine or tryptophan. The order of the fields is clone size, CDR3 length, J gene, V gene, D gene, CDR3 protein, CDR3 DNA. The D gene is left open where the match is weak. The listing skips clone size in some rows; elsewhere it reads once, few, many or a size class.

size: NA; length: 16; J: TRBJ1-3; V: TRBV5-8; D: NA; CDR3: CASSVGTSRSGNTIYF; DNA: TGTGCCAGCAGCGTCGGGACTTCCCGCTCTGGAAACACCATATATTTT
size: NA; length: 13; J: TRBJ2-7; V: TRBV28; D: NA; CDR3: CASSFSGGYEQYF; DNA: TGTGCCAGCAGTTTCTCTGGAGGCTACGAGCAGTACTTC
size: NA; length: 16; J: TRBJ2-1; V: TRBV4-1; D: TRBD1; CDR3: CASSPVGTGVRNEQFF; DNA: TGCGCCAGCAGCCCGGTCGGGACAGGGGTTCGGAATGAGCAGTTCTTC
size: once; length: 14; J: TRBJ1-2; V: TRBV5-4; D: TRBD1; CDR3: CASSLQGADYGYTF; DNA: TGTGCCAGCAGCTTGCAGGGGGCCGACTATGGCTACACCTTC
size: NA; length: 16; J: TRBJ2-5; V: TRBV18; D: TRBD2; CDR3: CASSPGLAGGFETQYF; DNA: TGTGCCAGCTCACCGGGACTAGCGGGAGGTTTTGAGACCCAGTACTTC
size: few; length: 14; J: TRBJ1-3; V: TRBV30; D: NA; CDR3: CAWNLGRGVNTIYF; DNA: TGTGCCTGGAATCTCGGCAGGGGTGTGAACACCATATATTTT
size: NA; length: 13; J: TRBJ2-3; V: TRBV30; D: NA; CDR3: CAWRARATDTQYF; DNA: TGTGCCTGGAGGGCGCGGGCAACAGATACGCAGTATTTT
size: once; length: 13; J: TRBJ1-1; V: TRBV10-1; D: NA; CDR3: CASSESRGTEAFF; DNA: TGCGCCAGCAGTGAGTCTAGGGGTACTGAAGCTTTCTTT
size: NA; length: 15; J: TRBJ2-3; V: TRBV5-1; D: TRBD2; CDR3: CASGIAGGGTDTQYF; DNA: TGCGCCAGCGGCATAGCGGGAGGGGGCACAGATACGCAGTATTTT
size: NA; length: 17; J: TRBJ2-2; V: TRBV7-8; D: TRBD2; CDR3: CASSLGGGPANTGELFF; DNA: TGTGCCAGCAGCCTCGGGGGGGGGCCAGCGAACACCGGGGAGCTGTTTTTT
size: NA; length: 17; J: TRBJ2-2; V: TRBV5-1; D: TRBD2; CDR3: CASSFTAGGSNTGELFF; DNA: TGCGCCAGCAGCTTTACAGCGGGAGGATCGAACACCGGGGAGCTGTTTTTT
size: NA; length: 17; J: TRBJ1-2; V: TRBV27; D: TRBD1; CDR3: CASRDLGQGARGYGYTF; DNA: TGTGCCAGCAGGGACTTGGGACAGGGGGCAAGAGGCTATGGCTACACCTTC
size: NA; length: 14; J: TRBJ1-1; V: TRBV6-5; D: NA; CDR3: CASSYSTGDEGAFF; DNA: TGTGCCAGCAGTTACTCGACGGGGGATGAGGGAGCTTTCTTT
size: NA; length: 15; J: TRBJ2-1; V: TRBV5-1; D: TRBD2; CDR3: CASSTGTRGGNEQFF; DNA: TGCGCCAGCAGCACCGGGACGCGGGGGGGCAATGAGCAGTTCTTC
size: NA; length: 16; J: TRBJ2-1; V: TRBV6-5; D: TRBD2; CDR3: CASSYLTSGRVNEQFF; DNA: TGTGCCAGCAGTTATCTAACTAGCGGGAGGGTCAATGAGCAGTTCTTC
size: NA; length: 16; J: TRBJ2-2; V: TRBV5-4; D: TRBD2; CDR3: CASSPRLAGATGELFF; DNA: TGTGCCAGCAGCCCAAGACTAGCGGGAGCAACCGGGGAGCTGTTTTTT
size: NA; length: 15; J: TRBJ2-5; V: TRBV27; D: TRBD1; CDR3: CASGFGNRGLGTQYF; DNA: TGTGCCAGCGGTTTTGGGAATAGGGGGCTGGGGACCCAGTACTTC
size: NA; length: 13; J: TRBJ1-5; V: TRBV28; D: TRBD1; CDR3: CASSSGGIQPQHF; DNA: TGTGCCAGCAGTTCAGGGGGCATCCAGCCCCAGCATTTT
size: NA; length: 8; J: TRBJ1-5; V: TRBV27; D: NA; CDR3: CLDQPQHF; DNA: TGTCTCGATCAGCCCCAGCATTTT
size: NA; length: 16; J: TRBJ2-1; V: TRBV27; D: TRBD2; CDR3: CASSSYGLAGAIEQFF; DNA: TGTGCCAGCAGCTCGTATGGACTTGCGGGAGCGATTGAGCAGTTCTTC
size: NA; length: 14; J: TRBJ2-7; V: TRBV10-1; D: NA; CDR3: CASSEKRESYEQYF; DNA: TGCGCCAGCAGTGAGAAGAGGGAATCCTACGAGCAGTACTTC
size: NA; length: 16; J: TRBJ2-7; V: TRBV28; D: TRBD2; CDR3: CASSSPGGVGRSEQYF; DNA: TGTGCCAGCAGTTCCCCCGGGGGGGTAGGGCGGTCCGAGCAGTACTTC
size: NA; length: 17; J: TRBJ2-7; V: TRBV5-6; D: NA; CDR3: CASSLVGWRGGLDEQYF; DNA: TGTGCCAGCAGCTTGGTGGGGTGGAGGGGGGGTTTGGACGAGCAGTACTTC
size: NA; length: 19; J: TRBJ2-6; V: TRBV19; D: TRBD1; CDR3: CASSYLGQGVPSGANVLTF; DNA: TGTGCCAGTAGTTATTTGGGACAGGGGGTACCCTCTGGGGCCAACGTCCTGACTTTC
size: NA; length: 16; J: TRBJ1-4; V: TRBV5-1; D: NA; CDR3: CASSLWVGRRNEKLFF; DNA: TGCGCCAGCAGCTTGTGGGTGGGCAGAAGAAATGAAAAACTGTTTTTT
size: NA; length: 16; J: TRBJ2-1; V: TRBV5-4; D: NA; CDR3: CASSLGAGQTPNEQFF; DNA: TGTGCCAGCAGCTTGGGGGCAGGGCAGACCCCGAATGAGCAGTTCTTC
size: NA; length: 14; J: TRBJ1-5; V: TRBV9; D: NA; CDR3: CASSVRGEGQPQHF; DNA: TGTGCCAGCAGCGTAAGGGGGGAGGGTCAGCCCCAGCATTTT
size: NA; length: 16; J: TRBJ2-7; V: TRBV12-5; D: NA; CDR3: CASGLGTELTSYEQYF; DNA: TGTGCTAGTGGTTTGGGGACAGAACTTACCTCCTACGAGCAGTACTTC
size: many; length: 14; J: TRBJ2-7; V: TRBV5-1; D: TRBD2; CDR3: CASSPGLAGGEQYF; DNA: TGCGCCAGCAGCCCCGGACTAGCGGGAGGCGAGCAGTACTTC
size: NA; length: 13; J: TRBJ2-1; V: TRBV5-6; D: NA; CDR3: CASSLGRSNEQFF; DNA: TGTGCCAGCAGCTTGGGGCGGTCAAATGAGCAGTTCTTC
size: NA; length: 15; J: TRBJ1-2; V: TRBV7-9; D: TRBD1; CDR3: CASSPLDRDSYGYTF; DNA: TGTGCCAGCAGCCCCCTGGACAGGGATAGCTATGGCTACACCTTC
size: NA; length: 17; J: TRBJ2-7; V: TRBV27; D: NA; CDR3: CASSLSRPRGGGYEQYF; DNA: TGTGCCAGCAGTTTATCCCGTCCGCGGGGAGGGGGGTACGAGCAGTACTTC
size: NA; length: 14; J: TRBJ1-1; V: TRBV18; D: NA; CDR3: CASSRDKGNTEAFF; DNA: TGTGCCAGCTCACGGGACAAAGGGAACACTGAAGCTTTCTTT
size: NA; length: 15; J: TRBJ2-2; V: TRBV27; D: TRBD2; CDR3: CASRLAGGGTGELFF; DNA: TGTGCCAGCAGATTAGCGGGAGGAGGCACCGGGGAGCTGTTTTTT
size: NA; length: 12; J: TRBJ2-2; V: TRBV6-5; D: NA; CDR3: CASSRHPGELFF; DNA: TGTGCCAGCAGTCGACACCCCGGGGAGCTGTTTTTT
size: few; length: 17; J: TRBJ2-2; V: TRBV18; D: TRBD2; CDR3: CASSPRGGATNTGELFF; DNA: TGTGCCAGCTCACCCCGGGGAGGGGCCACGAACACCGGGGAGCTGTTTTTT
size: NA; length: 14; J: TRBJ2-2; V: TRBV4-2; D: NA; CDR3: CASSHRGGDGELFF; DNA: TGTGCCAGCAGCCACCGCGGAGGGGACGGGGAGCTGTTTTTT
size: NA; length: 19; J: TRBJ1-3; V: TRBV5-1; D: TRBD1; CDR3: CASSLVGTGGPFSGNTIYF; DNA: TGCGCCAGCAGCTTGGTCGGCACAGGGGGTCCCTTCTCTGGAAACACCATATATTTT
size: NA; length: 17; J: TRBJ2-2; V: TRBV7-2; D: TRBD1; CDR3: CASSLVPGTGNLGELFF; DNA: TGTGCCAGCAGCTTAGTTCCCGGGACAGGGAATTTGGGGGAGCTGTTTTTT
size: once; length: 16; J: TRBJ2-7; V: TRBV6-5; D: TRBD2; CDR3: CASSSVGGKGNYEQYF; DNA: TGTGCCAGCAGTTCCGTGGGGGGGAAAGGGAACTACGAGCAGTACTTC
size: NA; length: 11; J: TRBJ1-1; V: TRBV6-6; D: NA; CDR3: CASRVGTEAFF; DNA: TGTGCCAGCCGAGTCGGCACTGAAGCTTTCTTT
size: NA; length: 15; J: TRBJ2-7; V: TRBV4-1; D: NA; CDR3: CASSQEIGLPYEQYF; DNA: TGCGCCAGCAGCCAAGAGATTGGGCTCCCCTACGAGCAGTACTTC
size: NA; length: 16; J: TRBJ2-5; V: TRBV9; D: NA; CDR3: CASSVANRGLQETQYF; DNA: TGTGCCAGCAGCGTAGCTAATCGTGGTCTCCAAGAGACCCAGTACTTC
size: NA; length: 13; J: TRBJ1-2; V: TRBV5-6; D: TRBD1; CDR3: CASSFMTGAGYTF; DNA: TGTGCCAGCAGCTTTATGACAGGGGCCGGCTACACCTTC
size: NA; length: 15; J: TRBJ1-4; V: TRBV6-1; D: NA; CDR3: CASSVDGKYNEKLFF; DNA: TGTGCCAGCAGTGTAGACGGGAAATATAATGAAAAACTGTTTTTT
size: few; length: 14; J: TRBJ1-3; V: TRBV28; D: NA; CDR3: CASWGRAYGNTIYF; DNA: TGTGCCAGCTGGGGCAGGGCATATGGAAACACCATATATTTT
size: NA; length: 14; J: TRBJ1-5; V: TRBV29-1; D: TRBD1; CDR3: CSVKTGTANQPQHF; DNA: TGCAGCGTCAAGACCGGGACAGCGAATCAGCCCCAGCATTTT
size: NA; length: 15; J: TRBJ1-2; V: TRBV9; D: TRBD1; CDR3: CASTRGQARNYGYTF; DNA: TGTGCCAGCACGCGAGGACAGGCGCGGAACTATGGCTACACCTTC
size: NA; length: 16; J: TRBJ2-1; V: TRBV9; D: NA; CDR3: CASSVRGGSSYNEQFF; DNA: TGTGCCAGCAGCGTACGCGGAGGTAGCTCCTACAATGAGCAGTTCTTC